This entry lists 28 T cell receptor beta chains sequenced from one sample in a study of blood T cell repertoires in COVID-19. Generated by immunoSEQ multiplex PCR, the TCRdb table keeps only in-frame clones and is missing some. The data hold 200,000 or so clones, with less than 90% observed a single time. Sequenced input: peripheral blood. The receptors here all came from an older woman with acute or convalescent COVID-19.

The chain carries TRBV5-1 and TRBJ2-5; 9 nucleotides agree with TRBD1. The J segment lost 4 bases and the V segment lost 6 bases, leaving 4 bases of the junction unmatched. There are 13 residues in the CDR3. CDR1 is SGHRS and CDR2 is YFSETQ in the germline V gene. The CDR3 DNA reads TGCGCCAGCAAACGGGACAGGGTAGAGACCCAGTACTTC. Amino acid sequence: CASKRDRVETQYF.

This clone has only a few counts. The V call is TRBV12-3 or TRBV12-4, the J call TRBJ1-2; the D gene is possibly TRBD1 (5 bases). There are 13 residues in the CDR3. Trimming took 7 bases from V and 7 from J, leaving 16 bases between them. The CDR3 sequence: CASTFGGARGYTF. DNA of the CDR3: TGTGCCAGCACATTTGGAGGGGCGCGTGGCTACACCTTC.

This clone was seen a few times. CDR3 residues: CATSRQGAVNEKLFF. CDR3 bases: TGTGCCACCAGCAGACAGGGGGCCGTTAATGAAAAACTGTTTTTT. This chain links TRBV15 with TRBJ1-4, with 8 bases fitting TRBD1. This CDR3 has 15 amino acids. Trimming at V came to 2 bases and at J to 4 bases, leaving 3 bases not matched to a gene. Germline assignment: CDR1 LNHNV and CDR2 YYDKDF (reference sequence).

The genes are TRBV5-4 and TRBJ1-1; D gene uncertain. V gave up 4 bases and J gave up 1 base, with 11 bases separating them. The CDR3 covers 14 residues. Germline CDR1 SGHNT, CDR2 YYREEE (reference sequence). This CDR3 reads CASSLGERNTEAFF. The DNA for the CDR3 is TGTGCCAGCAGCCTAGGAGAACGGAACACTGAAGCTTTCTTT.

The rearrangement uses TRBV2 and TRBJ2-1; 9 nucleotides line up with TRBD2. J was trimmed by 10 bases and V by 9 bases; bases with no gene match: 13. This CDR3 is built from 14 residues. Germline-derived CDR1 and CDR2 are SNHLY and FYNNEI. CDR3 protein: CASAPSGASREQFF. CDR3 sequence (DNA): TGTGCCAGTGCCCCTAGCGGGGCATCAAGGGAGCAGTTCTTC.

The gene calls are TRBV5-6 and TRBJ1-2; the D is unclear. V shed 6 bases and J shed 0 bases, with 9 bases lying between them. In germline, CDR1 is SGHDT, CDR2 YYEEEE. CDR3 length equals 13 residues. In DNA form, the CDR3 reads TGTGCCAGCACCTACCTAGCTAACTATGGCTACACCTTC. Translation: CASTYLANYGYTF.

A few counts support this clone. The rearrangement joins TRBV20-1 to TRBJ2-7; tentative D call: TRBD2 (5 bases). The CDR3 runs to 10 residues. Trimming pared 3 bases from V and 9 bases from J, leaving 9 bases between. CDR1 is DFQATT and CDR2 is SNEGSKA in the germline V gene (reference sequence). DNA of the CDR3: TGCAGTGCTAGCCGCGGAGGGCAGTACTTC. Protein sequence: CSASRGGQYF.

This rearrangement joins TRBV2 to TRBJ1-6; unclear D gene. The V gene's germline CDR1 is SNHLY and CDR2 FYNNEI. The CDR3 is 10 residues long. Trimming removed 8 bases from V and 9 bases from J, with 5 bases in between. This chain's CDR3 is CASGRSPLHF. The CDR3 DNA reads as TGTGCCAGCGGGCGTTCACCCCTCCACTTT.

V is TRBV2 and J is TRBJ1-1, with a possible D match to TRBD1 (6 bases). Germline V gene sequence: CDR1 SNHLY, CDR2 FYNNEI. The length of the CDR3 is 13 residues. V lost 6 bases and J lost 3, with 11 bases in between. In DNA form, the CDR3 reads TGTGCCAGCAGACTCAGGGGAGACACTGAAGCTTTCTTT. This encodes CASRLRGDTEAFF.

Points on this clone: Other DNA sequences in the sample encode the same CDR3. The chain combines TRBV24-1 with TRBJ1-5; 9 bases are shared with TRBD1. Germline V gives CDR1 KGHDR, CDR2 SFDVKD. V lost 9 bases, J lost 3 bases, and 8 bases stayed unmatched. The CDR3 runs 15 residues. The CDR3 is CATSPGQGFNQPQHF. The CDR3 nucleotides are TGTGCCACCTCCCCGGGACAGGGTTTCAATCAGCCCCAGCATTTT.

The CDR3 protein is CASSFRGEEKTQYF. Written as DNA, the CDR3 is TGTGCCAGCAGCTTCCGAGGGGAGGAGAAGACCCAGTACTTC. This rearrangement joins TRBV7-2 to TRBJ2-5; D might be TRBD2 (6 bases). There are 14 residues in the CDR3. Germline V gives CDR1 SGHTA, CDR2 FQGNSA. The germline V and J ends were trimmed by 3 bases and 6 bases, with 14 bases remaining between them.

J is TRBJ1-6 and V is TRBV6-5; D not certain. The CDR3 has 15 residues. Germline V gene data show CDR1 as MNHEY and CDR2 as SVGAGI. The germline V and J ends were trimmed by 5 bases and 3 bases, with 11 bases remaining between them. The CDR3 here is CASSPLQVYNSPLHF. Written as DNA, the CDR3 is TGTGCCAGCAGTCCTTTACAAGTCTATAATTCACCCCTCCACTTT.

The chain carries TRBV6-5 and TRBJ2-1, with D possibly matching TRBD2 (6 bases). The germline CDR1 and CDR2 sequences are MNHEY and SVGAGI. V lost 8 bases, J lost 8 bases, and 13 bases lay in between. The CDR3 length is 12 residues. The CDR3 sequence: CASLGASDEQFF. The DNA for the CDR3 is TGTGCCAGCCTTGGGGCTAGCGATGAGCAGTTCTTC.

This clone was seen a few times. The chain's CDR3 is CSASLGGYSGNTIYF. CDR3 nucleotides: TGCAGTGCTAGTCTCGGGGGGTACTCTGGAAACACCATATATTTT. The rearrangement links TRBV20-1 to TRBJ1-3; possible D gene TRBD1, 5 bases. The V end was cut by 3 bases, the J end by 0 bases, with 12 bases between. CDR3 length equals 15 residues. Per germline, CDR1 DFQATT and CDR2 SNEGSKA (reference sequence).

The chain is built from TRBV7-8 and TRBJ1-1, with D uncertain. This CDR3 has 15 amino acids. Germline V gene sequence: CDR1 SGHVS, CDR2 FQNEAQ. Trimming shortened V by 5 bases and J by 5 bases, and 18 bases separated the two germline ends. CDR3 amino acids: CASSPPSRVRTEAFF. The CDR3 DNA reads as TGTGCCAGCAGCCCCCCAAGTCGGGTCCGGACTGAAGCTTTCTTT.

V gene TRBV18 combines with J gene TRBJ2-2; no definite D call. Germline V gives CDR1 KGHSH, CDR2 LQKENI. The CDR3 sequence is 15 residues long. V was pared by 5 bases and J by 4 bases, with 14 bases between. CDR3 nucleotide sequence: TGTGCCAGCTCATCCTTTAGTCCGGGCACCGGGGAGCTGTTTTTT. It codes for CASSSFSPGTGELFF.

This clone was seen once. The chain combines TRBV18 with TRBJ2-7; 11 nucleotides align to TRBD2. The CDR3 extends over 15 amino acids. J gave up 7 bases and V 2 bases, and 7 bases lay outside the gene matches. Germline-derived CDR1 and CDR2 are KGHSH and LQKENI. This CDR3 reads CASSPRLAGRGEQYF. CDR3 DNA: TGTGCCAGCTCACCAAGACTAGCGGGGAGGGGAGAGCAGTACTTC.

This rearrangement joins TRBV10-2 to TRBJ2-7; 9 nucleotides agree with TRBD1. The V gene's germline CDR1 is WSHSY and CDR2 SAAADI. J lost 3 bases, V lost 6 bases, and 6 bases had no gene match. The CDR3 sequence is 14 residues long. The CDR3 DNA reads as TGCGCCAGCAGATCCGGGACAGGGCGCTACGAGCAGTACTTC. It encodes CASRSGTGRYEQYF.

This clone was recorded only once. CDR3 sequence: CATSDQTGVNEKLFF. The CDR3 DNA reads as TGTGCCACCAGTGACCAGACAGGGGTTAATGAAAAACTGTTTTTT. V gene TRBV24-1 combines with J gene TRBJ1-4; 8 bases line up with TRBD1. Trimming at V came to 4 bases and at J to 4 bases, leaving 4 bases not matched to a gene. CDR3 length equals 15 residues. Germline-derived CDR1 and CDR2 are KGHDR and SFDVKD.

The chain recombines TRBV7-9 with TRBJ2-7; TRBD2 aligns across 7 bases. The CDR3 sequence is 16 residues long. Germline V gives CDR1 SEHNR, CDR2 FQNEAQ (reference sequence). V lost 4 bases to trimming and J lost 0 bases; unmatched junction nucleotides: 9. DNA for the CDR3: TGTGCCAGCAGCTCCACCCAGGGAGGGAACTCCTACGAGCAGTACTTC. It specifies CASSSTQGGNSYEQYF. Together with reference TRBV7-9 and TRBJ2-7, the CDR3 gives the full variable domain: DTGVSQNPRHKITKRGQNVTFRCDPISEHNRLYWYRQTLGQGPEFLTYFQNEAQLEKSRLLSDRFSAERPKGSFSTLEIQRTEQGDSAMYLCASSSTQGGNSYEQYFGPGTRLTVT.

The genes are TRBV3-1 (or the pseudogene TRBV3-2) and TRBJ2-1; 13 bases match TRBD2. Germline V gives CDR1 LGHDT, CDR2 YNNKEL (reference sequence). The V and J ends lost 4 bases and 8 bases, in that order; junction bases with no gene match: 2. The CDR3 runs to 14 residues. CDR3 sequence reads: CASSPGLAGYEQFF. CDR3 DNA sequence: TGTGCCAGCAGCCCGGGACTAGCGGGATATGAGCAGTTCTTC.

The rearrangement links TRBV19 to TRBJ2-1; 8 bases match TRBD2. The germline V gene encodes CDR1 LNHDA and CDR2 SQIVND (reference sequence). CDR3 length: 16 amino acids. Trimming at V came to 5 bases and at J to 8 bases, leaving 14 bases not matched to a gene. The CDR3 sequence: CASSSLAGRLVYEQFF. In DNA form, the CDR3 reads TGTGCCAGTAGTTCCCTAGCGGGTAGGCTCGTCTATGAGCAGTTCTTC. The full variable domain, completed using reference TRBV19 and TRBJ2-1, is DGGITQSPKYLFRKEGQNVTLSCEQNLNHDAMYWYRQDPGQGLRLIYYSQIVNDFQKGDIAEGYSVSREKKESFPLTVTSAQKNPTAFYLCASSSLAGRLVYEQFFGPGTRLTVL.

The chain uses TRBV18 and TRBJ1-5; 8 bases fit TRBD1. The CDR3 is 15 residues long. V dropped 2 bases and J dropped 6; count of bases not matched to a gene: 6. CDR1 is KGHSH and CDR2 is LQKENI in the germline V gene. This CDR3 reads CASSPIGQGSQPQHF. CDR3 DNA: TGTGCCAGCTCACCAATAGGACAGGGTTCTCAGCCCCAGCATTTT.

This chain connects TRBV28 to TRBJ1-1; D is possibly TRBD1 (5 bases). This CDR3 region has 14 residues. Between the trimmed V and J ends, which lost 5 bases and 4 bases, there was a span of 14 bases. The germline V gene has CDR1 MDHEN and CDR2 SYDVKM. CDR3: CASSIQGFSTEAFF. The CDR3 DNA reads TGTGCCAGCAGTATTCAGGGATTTTCCACTGAAGCTTTCTTT.

V usage is TRBV5-1 and J usage is TRBJ1-4, with D possibly being TRBD1 (6 bases). This CDR3 comprises 15 residues. V shed 0 bases and J shed 11 bases, with 17 bases lying between them. Per the germline V gene, CDR1 is SGHRS and CDR2 is YFSETQ. The CDR3 nucleotides are TGCGCCAGCAGCTTGGCCGGGACATCCGAGGGGAAACTGTTTTTT. Its translation is CASSLAGTSEGKLFF.

The V gene is TRBV5-1, the J gene TRBJ2-7; D possibly corresponds to TRBD2 (5 bases). Germline CDR1 SGHRS, CDR2 YFSETQ. V lost 0 bases to trimming and J lost 7 bases, with 14 bases between them. There are 14 residues in the CDR3. The DNA for the CDR3 is TGCGCCAGCAGCTTGGGAGATGTCGGGGTGGAGCAGTACTTC. It yields the protein CASSLGDVGVEQYF.

J is TRBJ2-5 and V is TRBV7-2, with TRBD2 as a possible D gene (6 bases). V dropped 5 bases and J dropped 4 bases, with 14 bases sitting between them. The CDR3 is made up of 14 amino acids. CDR1 and CDR2 (germline): SGHTA, FQGNSA. The CDR3 loop is CASSLYPGAETQYF. Here the CDR3 DNA reads TGTGCCAGCAGCCTCTATCCGGGAGCAGAGACCCAGTACTTC.

This clone was recorded only once. The gene calls are TRBV7-8 and TRBJ2-7, with 8 bases matching TRBD2. With V trimmed by 5 bases and J by 2 bases, 11 bases remained unmatched. Looked up from germline, CDR1 is SGHVS and CDR2 is FQNEAQ. There are 16 residues in the CDR3. The CDR3 spells CASSPFGREAPYEQYF. Here the CDR3 DNA reads TGTGCCAGCAGCCCGTTTGGGCGGGAGGCTCCCTACGAGCAGTACTTC.